What follows are 2 T cell receptor beta chains derived from one specimen sequenced in a study of OX40 agonist ivuxolimab in advanced cancers. TCRdb's table, derived via immunoSEQ multiplex PCR, lists solely in-frame clones and lacks some. Of tens of thousands of clones in the sample, approximately 80% were seen once. The sequencing here drew on CD4+ or CD8+ T cells sorted from blood, taken in a trial of the OX40 agonist ivuxolimab. These TCRs come from an adult with an advanced solid tumor such as melanoma, head and neck, liver or kidney cancer.

The genes are TRBV7-2 and TRBJ1-1, with D maybe TRBD1 (5 bases). The CDR3 totals 16 residues. The V gene's germline CDR1 is SGHTA and CDR2 FQGNSA. V lost 5 bases and J lost 3, with 19 bases in between. This chain's CDR3 is CASSADGGVFYTEAFF. The DNA of the CDR3 is TGTGCCAGCAGCGCGGATGGGGGAGTTTTTTACACTGAAGCTTTCTTT.

The chain carries TRBV2 and TRBJ2-5, with TRBD1 identical over 8 bases. The CDR3 is made up of 14 amino acids. Germline V lookup: CDR1 SNHLY, CDR2 FYNNEI. The trim removed 7 bases at V and 5 bases at J, leaving 9 bases unmatched. In DNA form, the CDR3 reads TGTGCCAGCAAATGGGGCAGGGGGCCGGAGACCCAGTACTTC. Translation gives CASKWGRGPETQYF.